A selection of T cell receptor beta chains follows, all from one sample in a study of regulatory T cells in long-lasting Graves disease. Using its own MiXCR run on the multiplex PCR reads, TCRdb lists one record per CDR3 protein. The sample carries hundreds of thousands of distinct CDR3 sequences, approximately 12% recorded once. These same records also appear under a second study, on T cells in Graves' hyperthyroidism and ophthalmopathy.

The specimen comprised peripheral blood mononuclear cells (PBMCs), sampled at new diagnosis, from a patient treated with antithyroid drugs. The receptors were gathered from a man aged 25 to 40 with Graves disease. CDR3s include the opening cysteine and the closing phenylalanine or tryptophan. D genes are given only for firm matches. Part of the rows lack a size; the others show once, few, many or a class for expanded clones.

TRBV19	NA	TRBD2	TRBJ2-7	TGTGCCAGTAGTACCCCCGTGGGGGGGGGGGACCTTTACGAGCAGTACTTC	CASSTPVGGGDLYEQYF
TRBV27	NA	NA	TRBJ1-1	TGTGCCAGCAGTTTCGTAACTGGCCTTCGGACTGAAGCTTTCTTT	CASSFVTGLRTEAFF
TRBV6-1	many	NA	TRBJ2-6	TGTGCCAGCCGGGGTTCCTTCTCTGGGGCCAACGTCCTGACTTTC	CASRGSFSGANVLTF
TRBV7-2	many	NA	TRBJ2-1	TGTGCCAGCAGCTTGATAGAACCCGAGCAGTTCTTC	CASSLIEPEQFF
TRBV11-2	many	TRBD1	TRBJ1-6	TGTGCCAGCAGCCGGACAGGGTTATATCAGCCCCTCCACTTT	CASSRTGLYQPLHF
TRBV11-2	many	NA	TRBJ2-2	TGTGCCAGCAGCAAGGGACCAACGAACACCGGGGAGCTGTTTTTT	CASSKGPTNTGELFF
TRBV28	NA	NA	TRBJ2-5	TGTGCCAGCAGTCGGCCCGTGGTTGGCCAAGAGACCCAGTACTTC	CASSRPVVGQETQYF
TRBV10-3	NA	NA	TRBJ2-2	TGTGCCATCAGTGTGTTAATGTTGTCGATAGCGGAGAACACCGGGGAGCTGTTTTTT	CAISVLMLSIAENTGELFF
TRBV16	many	NA	TRBJ1-1	TGTGCCAGCACCAGGCGGAAGGGGAACACTGAAGCTTTCTTT	CASTRRKGNTEAFF
TRBV5-6	few	TRBD1	TRBJ1-1	TGTGCCAGCAGCCGGGACGACAGGGGGGAAGTTTTCTTT	CASSRDDRGEVFF
TRBV18	NA	NA	TRBJ1-4	TGTGCCAGCTCACCAAACGGACCCGCGTCTAATGAAAAACTGTTTTTT	CASSPNGPASNEKLFF